The 18 T cell receptor beta chains reported below all come from one sample, sequenced in a study of tumor and adjacent non-tumor tissue in lung cancer. TCRbeta libraries were built with three rounds of nested PCR, modified from ARM-PCR. TCRdb re-analysed the multiplex PCR reads in MiXCR, keeping a single row per CDR3 protein. Altogether some 93,000 distinct CDR3 sequences are present, about 66% being singletons, with the ten largest covering around 18%. No cell sorting was done before RNA was extracted from the tissue. Specimen: lung tumor tissue. Every receptor here comes from a man aged 55-75 years with non-small cell lung cancer.

The chain couples TRBV6-5 to TRBJ2-5; D is ambiguous. The J call may be in error: the DNA end matches TRBJ2-1 better. The germline V gene encodes CDR1 MNHEY and CDR2 SVGAGI. This CDR3 is 15 amino acids long. CDR3 DNA: TGTGCCAGCAGCCTCCAGGATGGTCGGAGTGTTACCCAGTTCTTC. This translates into CASSLQDGRSVTQFF.

In the case of this clonotype: One junction end disagrees with the germline gene, perhaps due to a read error. V gene TRBV4-2 combines with J gene TRBJ2-7; 7 bases are shared with TRBD1. This CDR3 spans 15 amino acids. Germline assignment: CDR1 LGHNA and CDR2 YNFKEQ. The CDR3 loop is CASSQDLLQGNEHYF. The CDR3 bases are TGTGCCAGTAGCCAAGATCTCTTACAGGGGAACGAGCACTACTTC.

With regard to this clonotype: At one of its ends the junction is not consistent with the germline gene, which may arise from a read error. This chain connects TRBV5-4 to TRBJ1-4; 10 bases map to TRBD1. The CDR3 covers 15 residues. CDR1 is SGHNT and CDR2 is YYREEE in the germline V gene (reference sequence). CDR3 residues: CASGTGQGTFEKLFF. The CDR3 DNA sequence: TGTGCCAGCGGCACGGGACAGGGGACTTTTGAAAAACTGTTTTTC.

This clonotype was counted at least ten times. V usage is TRBV6-1 and J usage is TRBJ2-1; D call uncertain. This CDR3 has 10 amino acids. V gave up 4 bases and J gave up 11 bases, with 6 bases separating them. Germline CDR1 reads MNHNS; CDR2 reads SASEGT. CDR3 protein: CASSGRKQFF. As DNA, the CDR3 is TGTGCCAGCAGTGGACGAAAGCAGTTCTTC.

Note on this clonotype: One junction end disagrees with the germline gene, perhaps due to a read error. The chain joins TRBV11-1 to TRBJ1-1; D might be TRBD1 (5 bases). This CDR3 has 15 amino acids. Germline V CDR1 and CDR2: SGHAT, FQDESV (reference sequence). The CDR3 bases are TGTGCCGGCAGCTCGAAGAGGGGCCCGGACACTGATGCTTTCTTT. Translation: CAGSSKRGPDTDAFF.

This clonotype was counted ten times or more. The chain carries TRBV30 and TRBJ2-7; 10 bases map to TRBD1. V was clipped by 4 bases and J by 9 bases; unmatched bases: 6. The germline gives CDR1 GTSNPN, CDR2 SVGIG (reference sequence). This CDR3 spans 12 amino acids. CDR3 region: CAWTETGGVQYF. The CDR3 DNA follows: TGTGCCTGGACCGAGACAGGGGGCGTGCAGTACTTC.

Notes on this clonotype: A much larger clone is a single base away; this may be a read error. The conserved phenylalanine or tryptophan normally closing the CDR3 is absent here, so this likely arose from a read error. The gene calls are TRBV4-2 and TRBJ1-4, with TRBD1 matching over 10 bases. The CDR3 has 17 residues. CDR1 is LGHNA and CDR2 is YNFKEQ in the germline V gene. After removal of 0 bases from V and 8 bases from J, the junction contained 9 bases not matched to a gene. For the CDR3, the DNA is TGTGCCAGCAGCCAAGATTGGGGCGGGACAGGGGAAGAAAAACTGTTTATT. Protein: CASSQDWGGTGEEKLFI.

Of note for this clonotype: One end of the junction fails to match germline, which may point to a read error. This rearrangement joins TRBV11-2 to TRBJ2-2; 7 bases align to TRBD2. Germline V gene sequence: CDR1 SGHAT, CDR2 FQNNGV. The CDR3 sequence is 14 residues long. CDR3 coding DNA: TGTCCCAGCGGTGGACTAGACGGGATCGGGGAGCTGTTTTTT. Protein: CPSGGLDGIGELFF.

Remarks on this clonotype: With a much larger clone just one base away, this may be a read error. The chain carries TRBV28 and TRBJ1-1; 9 bases fit TRBD1. Trimming at V came to 11 bases and at J to 7 bases, leaving 8 bases not matched to a gene. Germline lookup yields CDR1 MDHEN and CDR2 SYDVKM. CDR3 length: 12 residues. The CDR3 region is CASQGADSEAFF. The CDR3 DNA is TGTGCCTCACAGGGGGCGGACAGTGAAGCTTTCTTT.

The chain employs TRBV6-5 and TRBJ2-1; D uncertain. CDR1 is MNHEY and CDR2 is SVGAGI in the germline V gene. V was cut by 7 bases and J by 15 bases, with 19 bases left in between. CDR3 length: 12 amino acids. CDR3 protein: CASTASYNDLFF. CDR3 in DNA: TGTGCCAGCACAGCCAGCTACAATGATCTGTTCTTC.

V usage is TRBV4-1 and J usage is TRBJ1-2, with TRBD1 identical over 7 bases. CDR3 length: 16 amino acids. With V trimmed by 0 bases and J by 8 bases, 12 bases remained unmatched. Germline V lookup: CDR1 MGHRA, CDR2 YSYEKL. The CDR3 loop is CASSQDTGQVHGGYTF. CDR3 in DNA: TGCGCCAGCAGCCAAGATACAGGACAGGTGCACGGAGGCTACACCTTC.

In this sample, this clonotype is medium-sized. This chain links TRBV11-2 with TRBJ2-1; D may correspond to TRBD1 or TRBD2 (6 bases each). Trimming shortened V by 5 bases and J by 1 base, and 12 bases separated the two germline ends. Per germline, CDR1 SGHAT and CDR2 FQNNGV. This CDR3 comprises 15 residues. The CDR3 protein is CASSQGTQSYNEQFF. As DNA, the CDR3 is TGTGCCAGCAGCCAGGGGACTCAGTCCTACAATGAGCAGTTCTTC.

Worth noting for this clonotype: Germline is not matched at one junction end, which may reflect a read error. This chain connects TRBV6-5 to TRBJ2-5; D is uncertain. The CDR3 runs 14 residues. In germline, CDR1 is MNHEY, CDR2 SVGAGI. The DNA of the CDR3 is TGTGCCAGCAGTTACAGTGGGCGCCAAGAGACCCAGTACTTT. It is translated as CASSYSGRQETQYF.

The V gene is TRBV6-1, the J gene TRBJ2-7; D is perhaps TRBD1 or TRBD2 (5 bases each). Germline V gene sequence: CDR1 MNHNS, CDR2 SASEGT. CDR3 length: 15 residues. V lost 4 bases and J lost 3, with 16 bases in between. CDR3 amino acids: CASSVVGVLRYEQYF. CDR3 bases: TGTGCCAGCAGTGTGGTGGGGGTTCTCCGCTACGAGCAGTACTTC.

Comment on this clonotype: Being one base from a much bigger clone, this may be a read error. The chain recombines TRBV7-8 with TRBJ1-5; D unclear. CDR1 and CDR2 from the germline V gene are SGHVS and FQNEAQ. The V and J ends lost 5 bases and 3 bases respectively, with 14 bases between them. The CDR3 sequence is 15 residues long. In DNA, the CDR3 is TGTGCCAGCAGCCGTGGGAGAGCCAACAATCAGCCCCAGCATTTT. Protein sequence: CASSRGRANNQPQHF.

In this sample, this clonotype turned up many times. This chain uses TRBV20-1 with TRBJ1-2, with D unclear. In germline, CDR1 is DFQATT, CDR2 SNEGSKA (reference sequence). This CDR3 is built from 14 residues. The V and J ends lost 5 bases and 0 bases respectively, with 13 bases between them. The CDR3 nucleotides read TGCAGTGCTCCCATTCCGGGGACTAACTATGGCTACACCTTC. This translates into CSAPIPGTNYGYTF.

Turning to this clonotype: A read error may account for a junction end that differs from germline. The V and J genes are TRBV20-1 and TRBJ2-7, with D possibly matching TRBD2 (6 bases). The CDR3 length is 15 residues. Germline V gene data show CDR1 as DFQATT and CDR2 as SNEGSKA (reference sequence). The chain's CDR3 is CSARAPLASSYERYF. The CDR3 DNA is TGCAGTGCTAGGGCCCCTCTAGCGAGCTCCTACGAGCGGTACTTC.

As regards this clonotype: It may be a read error: a sequence one base away is much more abundant. The rearrangement joins TRBV4-2 to TRBJ2-1; the match to TRBD2 covers 13 bases. Germline V gives CDR1 LGHNA, CDR2 YNFKEQ. The CDR3 is 18 amino acids. Trimming removed 0 bases from V and 9 bases from J; junction bases left unmatched: 11. The CDR3 spells CASSQESPTSGRASEQFF. CDR3 DNA: TGTGCCAGCAGCCAAGAGAGCCCCACTAGCGGGAGGGCCAGTGAGCAGTTCTTC.